This TCR beta chain was sequenced in a study of shared clonotypes between healthy human individuals. It was CD45RO-negative cells, positively selected for CCR7, that made up naive CD8 cells, with terminally differentiated effector memory CD45RA+ cells excluded. Sequenced by immunoSEQ multiplex PCR; TCRdb stores in-frame clones only, minus some. The sample includes some 1,900,000 clones, over 85% of them seen just once. Material: naive CD8+ T cells sorted from blood. This TCR was sampled from a man aged 18-30 years in good health.

CDR3 bases: TGTGCCAGCAGCTCCCGGGACTGGGAAAACAATGAGCAGTTCTTC. It codes for CASSSRDWENNEQFF. V usage is TRBV7-6 and J usage is TRBJ2-1; perhaps TRBD2 as D (6 bases). The germline V gene has CDR1 SGHVS and CDR2 FNYEAQ. The CDR3 has 15 residues. V lost 4 bases to trimming and J lost 5 bases, with 15 bases between them.